The 9 T cell receptor beta chains below all came from one sample that was sequenced in a study of regulatory T cells in long-lasting Graves disease. Library construction for TCR beta used iRepertoire HTBI primers and Arm-PCR of CDR3 regions. TCRdb ran MiXCR on the multiplex PCR reads and lists one entry per CDR3 protein. This table has roughly 700,000 distinct CDR3 sequences, 30% appearing once. Time point described: persistent/refractory GD, antithyroid drugs over 5 years with positive TRAb. PBMC RNA served as the TCR library source. The source was peripheral blood mononuclear cells (PBMCs), collected when the disease was refractory, from a patient treated with antithyroid drugs. The origin of the receptors is a female donor with Graves disease.

The CDR3 nucleotides read TGTGCCAGTAGGCGACAGGAGAATCAGCCCCAGCATTTT. The encoded protein is CASRRQENQPQHF. The rearrangement links TRBV19 to TRBJ1-5; D possibly corresponds to TRBD1 (6 bases). Germline CDR1 reads LNHDA; CDR2 reads SQIVND (reference sequence). This CDR3 is 13 amino acids long. The V end lost 6 bases, the J end lost 4 bases, and 10 bases lay between the germline ends.

This clonotype was counted many times. This chain connects TRBV2 to TRBJ1-1; tentative D call: TRBD1 (6 bases). This CDR3 is 13 amino acids long. The germline gives CDR1 SNHLY, CDR2 FYNNEI. The V end lost 9 bases, the J end lost 0 bases, and 11 bases lay between the germline ends. The CDR3 loop reads CARSTGLNTEAFF. In DNA form, the CDR3 reads TGTGCCAGGTCCACAGGGTTGAACACTGAAGCTTTCTTT.

This clonotype appeared once. The V call is TRBV19, the J call TRBJ2-4; tentatively, D is TRBD1 (6 bases). Trimming stripped 10 bases from V and 0 bases from J, with 16 bases between. Germline V gives CDR1 LNHDA, CDR2 SQIVND (reference sequence). The CDR3 consists of 15 residues. The CDR3: CANDQGTLAKNIQYF. CDR3 sequence (DNA): TGTGCCAATGACCAGGGGACACTAGCCAAAAACATTCAGTACTTC.

This clonotype was seen only a few times. Here the CDR3 DNA reads TGTGCCAGCAGCGGGAGGAGGGGCTACGAGCAGTACTTC. The encoded protein is CASSGRRGYEQYF. The chain is built from TRBV12-3 or TRBV12-4 and TRBJ2-7; 7 nucleotides line up with TRBD2. CDR3 length: 13 amino acids. The V segment lost 6 bases and the J segment 3 bases; nucleotides outside the gene matches: 5.

The chain has TRBV7-3 and TRBJ2-2; TRBD1 matches at 9 bases. V lost 5 bases and J lost 6; bases outside the gene matches: 7. CDR1 is SGHTA and CDR2 is FQGTGA in the germline V gene. The CDR3 is 15 residues long. CDR3 loop: CASSPKGTGPGELFF. Here the CDR3 DNA reads TGTGCCAGCAGCCCGAAAGGGACAGGGCCCGGGGAGCTGTTTTTT.

This clonotype showed up just a few times. The chain couples TRBV11-2 to TRBJ2-7, with D uncertain. Per the germline V gene, CDR1 is SGHAT and CDR2 is FQNNGV. The CDR3 length is 12 residues. Trimming removed 2 bases from V and 5 bases from J, with 7 bases in between. The CDR3 DNA reads as TGTGCCAGCAGCTTATTCCACGACGAGCAGTACTTC. This gives the protein CASSLFHDEQYF.

Only a few counts were recorded for this clonotype. This rearrangement joins TRBV7-2 to TRBJ1-1; D not resolved. Per the germline V gene, CDR1 is SGHTA and CDR2 is FQGNSA. This CDR3 region has 16 residues. Trimming pared 5 bases from V and 1 base from J, leaving 17 bases between. As DNA, the CDR3 is TGTGCCAGCAGCCTGGGCAGCCACGATTCGAACACTGAAGCTTTCTTT. Its protein is CASSLGSHDSNTEAFF.

This clonotype was seen a handful of times. This chain joins TRBV5-1 and TRBJ1-1; 8 positions match TRBD1. This CDR3 comprises 17 residues. From germline, CDR1 is SGHRS and CDR2 YFSETQ. V lost 0 bases to trimming and J lost 1 base; unmatched junction nucleotides: 8. In DNA, the CDR3 is TGCGCCAGCAGCTTGGGGCCCACCGGGACAGGGAACACTGAAGCTTTCTTT. Protein sequence: CASSLGPTGTGNTEAFF. Supplemented by reference TRBV5-1 and TRBJ1-1, the full variable domain reads KAGVTQTPRYLIKTRGQQVTLSCSPISGHRSVSWYQQTPGQGLQFLFEYFSETQRNKGNFPGRFSGRQFSNSRSEMNVSTLELGDSALYLCASSLGPTGTGNTEAFFGQGTRLTVV.

The chain uses TRBV6-1 and TRBJ2-5, with D tentatively TRBD1 or TRBD2 (5 bases each). V lost 8 bases, J lost 1 base, and 11 bases lay in between. Germline loops: CDR1 MNHNS, CDR2 SASEGT. The CDR3 length is 13 residues. CDR3 protein: CASLGPLQETQYF. CDR3 nucleotide sequence: TGTGCCAGCCTGGGACCGCTCCAAGAGACCCAGTACTTC.